This TCR beta chain was identified during a study of blood T cell repertoires in COVID-19. Study processing details: Estimation of nucleated cell counts relied on the amplification of reference gene primers. Measured with immunoSEQ multiplex PCR; TCRdb has only the in-frame clones, and not every one. Clonal size and the V and J genes are those of that table, whereas D and trimming came from the DNA. The table lists about 130,000 clones, roughly 80% of them singletons, with roughly 15% in the top ten. Germline V gene sequence: CDR1 KGHDR, CDR2 SFDVKD. This CDR3 comprises 13 residues. The V and J ends lost 9 bases and 5 bases respectively, with 15 bases between them.

This chain joins TRBV24-1 and TRBJ1-1; D may be TRBD1 (5 bases). The sequence was collected from a woman aged 50 to 60 with acute or convalescent COVID-19. The source material was peripheral blood. The CDR3 DNA sequence: TGTGCCACCCAGGGTTTTCGGGAGACTGAAGCTTTCTTT. As protein: CATQGFRETEAFF.